This T cell receptor (beta chain) was sequenced during a study of blood T cell repertoires in COVID-19 (TCRdb year 2020). For the study in its entirety: Collaborator samples came from the United States, Italy and Spain and covered acute and convalescent phases of COVID-19. Where HLA class I and class II types were available, the types were taken from metadata supplied by the sample provider, not from assay-based typing. The repertoires were made available in a free public database intended to serve as a resource for research on the immune response to SARS-CoV-2. Sample metadata almost always included a de-identified subject ID, COVID-19 status, age in years and sex. Samples came from the ongoing ImmuneRACE study (first 160 participants) plus 1,254 subjects from 6 global collaborators. The dataset comprised deeply sampled blood TCRbeta repertoires from subjects exposed to, actively infected with, or recovered from COVID-19. The material from the prospective study consisted of cDNA or gDNA derived from T cells, B-cell-depleted T cells, or PBMCs.

TCRbeta CDR3 regions were amplified from genomic DNA using the immunoSEQ Assay, a bias-controlled multiplex PCR. The paper's processing steps were these. The number of nucleated cells in each sample was estimated by amplification of reference gene primers within the assay. To quantify the absolute abundance of each unique TCRbeta CDR3 rearrangement, sequence reads were collapsed and filtered. For each sample, productive Simpson clonality was calculated as the square root of Simpson's diversity index across productive rearrangements. Imported from immuneACCESS, the table was reduced by TCRdb to in-frame sequences with V and J called. These copies leave out some clones; in studies compared against another copy, an unresolved V gene accounts for under half, and the cause of the remainder is not known. The DNA was the basis for D and trimming; V, J and clone size are from that table. This sample is represented by roughly 70,000 clones; roughly 77% of them were singletons. In total, the top ten clones hold 35% to 40% of the sample.

On this clone itself: It has no known antigen specificity. One base away there is no much larger clone; base qualities are not given.

The V end loses 6 bases and the J end loses 4 bases, and a stretch of 12 bases separates them. The CDR3 holds 13 amino acids from the cysteine to the phenylalanine. The entry retains the CDR3 DNA only, 39 bases that are in frame from base 1. Collaborating institutions collected whole blood in K2EDTA tubes following their own protocols. For TCRbeta analysis, collaborators shipped samples in one of three forms: frozen whole blood, isolated PBMCs, or DNA extracted from either of those sample types. Study-level results and caveats: How much clinical and demographic metadata was included differed by source and by participant, and the metadata was provided uncurated.

This chain joins TRBV12-3 or TRBV12-4 to TRBJ2-5; the D segment cannot be called with confidence. This receptor was taken from a woman in her 70s with acute or convalescent COVID-19. Sequenced input: peripheral blood. The nucleotide sequence reads TGTGCCAGCAGCCCCCCGGGTGTAGAGACCCAGTACTTC. Its coded protein is CASSPPGVETQYF.